This note documents a single TCR beta chain sequence. Its target is not known. This entry belongs to a study of a mutant IDH1 vaccine in newly diagnosed glioma. Assay used: immunoSEQ multiplex PCR; TCRdb lists only in-frame clones, some missing. This table holds about 120,000 clones, 85% to 90% found once. Time point meaning: week 11, during vaccination. Each vaccine dose was 300 ug of mutant IDH1 20-mer peptide, with topical imiquimod. Sample: PBMCs, taken from a glioma patient whose treatment included an IDH1 peptide vaccine. This sequence originates from a woman between 50 and 59 years old with glioma.

The CDR3 DNA sequence: TGTGCCAGCAGCTATCTTTTCAAGGCTAATGAGCAGTTCTTC. This codes for CASSYLFKANEQFF. V is TRBV5-6 and J is TRBJ2-1; no clear D. The germline V gene encodes CDR1 SGHDT and CDR2 YYEEEE. V was clipped by 3 bases and J by 7 bases, with 14 bases between them. The CDR3 is 14 residues long. Looking up the rest from reference TRBV5-6 and TRBJ2-1 gives the full variable domain: DAGVTQSPTHLIKTRGQQVTLRCSPKSGHDTVSWYQQALGQGPQFIFQYYEEEERQRGNFPDRFSGHQFPNYSSELNVNALLLGDSALYLCASSYLFKANEQFFGPGTRLTVL.